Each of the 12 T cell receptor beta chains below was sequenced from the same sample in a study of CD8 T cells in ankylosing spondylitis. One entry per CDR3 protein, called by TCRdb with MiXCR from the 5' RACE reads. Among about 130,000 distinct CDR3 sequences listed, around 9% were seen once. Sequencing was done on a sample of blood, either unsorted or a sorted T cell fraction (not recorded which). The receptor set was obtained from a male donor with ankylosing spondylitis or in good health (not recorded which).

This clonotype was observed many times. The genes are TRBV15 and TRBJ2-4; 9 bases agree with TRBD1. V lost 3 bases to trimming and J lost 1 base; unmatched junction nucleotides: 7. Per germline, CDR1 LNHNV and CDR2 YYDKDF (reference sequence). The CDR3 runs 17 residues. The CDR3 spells CATSSERDRVAKNIQYF. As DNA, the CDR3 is TGTGCCACCAGCAGTGAAAGGGACAGGGTGGCCAAAAACATTCAGTACTTC.

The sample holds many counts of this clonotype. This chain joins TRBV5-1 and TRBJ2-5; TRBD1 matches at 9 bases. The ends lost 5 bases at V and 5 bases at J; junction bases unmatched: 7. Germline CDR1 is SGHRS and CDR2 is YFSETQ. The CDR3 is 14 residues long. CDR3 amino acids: CASSSDRGPETQYF. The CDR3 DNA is TGCGCCAGCAGTTCGGACAGGGGTCCGGAGACCCAGTACTTC.

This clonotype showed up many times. CDR3 nucleotides: TGTGCCAGCAGCCAAAAGTTCGGCGTTAGCACAGATACGCAGTATTTT. Its protein product is CASSQKFGVSTDTQYF. The chain has TRBV7-3 and TRBJ2-3; no clear D. V lost 5 bases and J lost 0, with 15 bases in between. Germline V gene data show CDR1 as SGHTA and CDR2 as FQGTGA. The CDR3 has 16 residues.

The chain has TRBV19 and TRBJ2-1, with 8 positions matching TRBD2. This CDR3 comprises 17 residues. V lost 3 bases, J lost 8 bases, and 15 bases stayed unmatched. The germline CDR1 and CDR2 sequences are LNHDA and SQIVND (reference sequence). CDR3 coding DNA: TGTGCCAGTAGTATCCCCCGAGGGAGCGGGAGTTTGGATGAGCAGTTCTTC. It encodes CASSIPRGSGSLDEQFF.

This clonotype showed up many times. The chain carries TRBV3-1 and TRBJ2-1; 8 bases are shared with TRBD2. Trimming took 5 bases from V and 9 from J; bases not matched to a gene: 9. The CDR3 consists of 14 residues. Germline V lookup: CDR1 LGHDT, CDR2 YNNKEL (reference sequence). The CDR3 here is CASSTRTSWPEQFF. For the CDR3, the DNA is TGTGCCAGCAGCACGCGGACTAGCTGGCCTGAGCAGTTCTTC.

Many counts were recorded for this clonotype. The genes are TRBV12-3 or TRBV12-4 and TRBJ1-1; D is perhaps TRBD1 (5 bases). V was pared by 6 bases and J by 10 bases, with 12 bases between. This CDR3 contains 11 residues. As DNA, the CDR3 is TGTGCCAGCAGAGAGGGGATAGGAGCTTTCTTT. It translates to CASREGIGAFF.

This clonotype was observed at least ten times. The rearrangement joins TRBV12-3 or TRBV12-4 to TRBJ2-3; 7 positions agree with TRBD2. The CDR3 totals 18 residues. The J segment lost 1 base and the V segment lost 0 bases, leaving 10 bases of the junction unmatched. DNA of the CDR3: TGTGCCAGCAGTTTAGCGCCGGTGCGGGAGCCACGCACAGATACGCAGTATTTT. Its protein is CASSLAPVREPRTDTQYF.

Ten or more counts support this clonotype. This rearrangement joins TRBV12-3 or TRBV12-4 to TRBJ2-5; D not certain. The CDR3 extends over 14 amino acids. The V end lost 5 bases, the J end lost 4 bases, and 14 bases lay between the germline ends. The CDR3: CASSPGEPGETQYF. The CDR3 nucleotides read TGTGCCAGCAGTCCGGGTGAACCTGGAGAGACCCAGTACTTC.

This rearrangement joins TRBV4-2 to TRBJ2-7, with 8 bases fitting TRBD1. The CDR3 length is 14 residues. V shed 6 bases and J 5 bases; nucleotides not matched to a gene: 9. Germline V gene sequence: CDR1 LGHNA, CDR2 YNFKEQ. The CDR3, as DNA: TGTGCCAGCAGTACGGGGCAGGGGGCCCACGAGCAGTACTTC. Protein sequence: CASSTGQGAHEQYF.

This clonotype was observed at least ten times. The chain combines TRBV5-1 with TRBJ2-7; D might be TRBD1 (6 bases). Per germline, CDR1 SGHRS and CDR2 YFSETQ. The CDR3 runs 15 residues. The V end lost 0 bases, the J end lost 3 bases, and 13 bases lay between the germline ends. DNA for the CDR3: TGCGCCAGCAGCTTGGACCGGGACAAAAACTACGAGCAGTACTTC. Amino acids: CASSLDRDKNYEQYF.

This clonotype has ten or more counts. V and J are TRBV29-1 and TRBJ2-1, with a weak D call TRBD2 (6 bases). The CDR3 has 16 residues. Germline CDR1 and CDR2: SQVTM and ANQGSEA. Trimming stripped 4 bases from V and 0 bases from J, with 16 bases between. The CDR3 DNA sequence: TGCAGCGTTGTCATCTACGGGGGAAGCTCCTACAATGAGCAGTTCTTC. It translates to CSVVIYGGSSYNEQFF.

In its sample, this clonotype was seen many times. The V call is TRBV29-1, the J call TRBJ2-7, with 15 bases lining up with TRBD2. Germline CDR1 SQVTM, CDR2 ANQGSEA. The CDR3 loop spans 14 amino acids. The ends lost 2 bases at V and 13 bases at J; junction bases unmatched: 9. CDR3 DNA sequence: TGCAGCGTTGAAAAAAGGGGGACTAGCGGGAGGCTTTACTTC. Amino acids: CSVEKRGTSGRLYF.